These 3 T cell receptor beta chains came from one sample sequenced in a study of blood T cell repertoires in COVID-19. Clones were sequenced by immunoSEQ multiplex PCR, and TCRdb holds only the in-frame ones, with some missing. The sample has 200,000 to 250,000 clones; approximately 90% are singletons. The specimen was peripheral blood. The source is a man aged 30-40 years with COVID-19, enrolled during active disease.

This sequence joins TRBV19 and TRBJ2-7; 10 bases agree with TRBD1. Germline lookup yields CDR1 LNHDA and CDR2 SQIVND (reference sequence). The CDR3 extends over 16 amino acids. The V gene end was trimmed by 3 bases and the J gene end by 1 base; junction bases not matched to a gene: 6. The CDR3 DNA reads TGTGCCAGTAGTATTTATCTGGGACAGGGGTCCTACGAGCAGTACTTC. As protein: CASSIYLGQGSYEQYF. The full variable domain, rest sourced from reference TRBV19 and TRBJ2-7, is DGGITQSPKYLFRKEGQNVTLSCEQNLNHDAMYWYRQDPGQGLRLIYYSQIVNDFQKGDIAEGYSVSREKKESFPLTVTSAQKNPTAFYLCASSIYLGQGSYEQYFGPGTRLTVT.

The V gene is TRBV6-5, the J gene TRBJ1-5; 8 bases fit TRBD1. V shed 6 bases, J shed 5 bases, and the junction held 9 bases outside the gene matches. Germline CDR1 is MNHEY and CDR2 is SVGAGI. This CDR3 contains 15 residues. The CDR3 DNA follows: TGTGCCAGCAGCCCGACAGGGGTCAGGGATCAGCCCCAGCATTTT. Protein product: CASSPTGVRDQPQHF.

This clone was seen a handful of times. The chain couples TRBV13 to TRBJ2-1, with TRBD2 matching 11 bases. V lost 1 base and J lost 5; bases outside the gene matches: 7. The CDR3 consists of 17 residues. Germline V gene data show CDR1 as PRHDT and CDR2 as FYEKMQ (reference sequence). DNA for the CDR3: TGTGCCAGCAGCTTAGCAACGGGACTAGCGGATGACAATGAGCAGTTCTTC. Translation gives CASSLATGLADDNEQFF.